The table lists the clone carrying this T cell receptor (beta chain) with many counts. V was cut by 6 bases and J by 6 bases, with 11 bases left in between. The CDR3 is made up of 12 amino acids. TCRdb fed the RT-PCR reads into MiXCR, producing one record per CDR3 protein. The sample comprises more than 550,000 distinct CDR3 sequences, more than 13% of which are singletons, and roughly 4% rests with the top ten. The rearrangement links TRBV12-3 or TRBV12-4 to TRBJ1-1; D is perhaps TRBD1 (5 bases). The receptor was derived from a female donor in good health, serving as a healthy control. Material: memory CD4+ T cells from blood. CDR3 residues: CASSPGWAEAFF. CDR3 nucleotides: TGTGCCAGCAGCCCAGGGTGGGCTGAAGCTTTCTTT.